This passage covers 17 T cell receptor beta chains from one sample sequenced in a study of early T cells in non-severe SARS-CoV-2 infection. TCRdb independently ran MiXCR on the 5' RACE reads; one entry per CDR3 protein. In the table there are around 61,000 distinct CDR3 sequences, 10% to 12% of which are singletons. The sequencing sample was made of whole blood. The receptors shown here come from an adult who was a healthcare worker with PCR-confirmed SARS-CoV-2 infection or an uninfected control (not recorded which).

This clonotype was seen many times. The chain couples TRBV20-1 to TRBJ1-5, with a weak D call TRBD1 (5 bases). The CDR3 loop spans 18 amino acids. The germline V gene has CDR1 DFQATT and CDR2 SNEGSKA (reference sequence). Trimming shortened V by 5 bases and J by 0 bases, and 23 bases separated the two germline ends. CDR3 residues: CSARDSGPITYSNQPQHF. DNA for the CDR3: TGCAGTGCTCGGGACTCGGGACCGATTACTTATAGCAATCAGCCCCAGCATTTT.

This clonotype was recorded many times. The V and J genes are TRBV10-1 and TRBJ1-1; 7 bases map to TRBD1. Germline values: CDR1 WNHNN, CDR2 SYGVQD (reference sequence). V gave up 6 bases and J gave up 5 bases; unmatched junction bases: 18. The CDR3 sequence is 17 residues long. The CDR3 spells CASRSGSRQGRETEAFF. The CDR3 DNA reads TGCGCCAGCAGGTCCGGCAGCCGACAGGGAAGGGAGACTGAAGCTTTCTTT.

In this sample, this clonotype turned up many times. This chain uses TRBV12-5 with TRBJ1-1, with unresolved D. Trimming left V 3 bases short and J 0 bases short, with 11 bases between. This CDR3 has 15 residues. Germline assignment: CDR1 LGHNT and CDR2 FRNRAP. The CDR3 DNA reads TGTGCTAGTGGTTTCGGAGACATACTGAACACTGAAGCTTTCTTT. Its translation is CASGFGDILNTEAFF. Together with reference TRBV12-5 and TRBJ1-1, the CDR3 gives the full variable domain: DARVTQTPRHKVTEMGQEVTMRCQPILGHNTVFWYRQTMMQGLELLAYFRNRAPLDDSGMPKDRFSAEMPDATLATLKIQPSEPRDSAVYFCASGFGDILNTEAFFGQGTRLTVV.

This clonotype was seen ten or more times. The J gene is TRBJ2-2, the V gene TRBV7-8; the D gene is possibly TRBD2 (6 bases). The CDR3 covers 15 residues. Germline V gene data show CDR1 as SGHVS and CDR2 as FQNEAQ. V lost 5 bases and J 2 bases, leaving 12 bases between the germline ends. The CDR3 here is CASSRGTSNTGELFF. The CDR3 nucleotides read TGTGCCAGCAGCCGCGGGACTTCCAACACCGGGGAGCTGTTTTTT.

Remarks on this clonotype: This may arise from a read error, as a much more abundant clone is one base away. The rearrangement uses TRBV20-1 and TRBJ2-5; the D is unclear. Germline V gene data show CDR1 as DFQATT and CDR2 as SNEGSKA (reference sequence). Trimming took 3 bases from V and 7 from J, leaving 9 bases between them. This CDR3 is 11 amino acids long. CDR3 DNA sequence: TGCAGTGCTAGGTTGGGTGGGACCCAGTACTTC. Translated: CSARLGGTQYF.

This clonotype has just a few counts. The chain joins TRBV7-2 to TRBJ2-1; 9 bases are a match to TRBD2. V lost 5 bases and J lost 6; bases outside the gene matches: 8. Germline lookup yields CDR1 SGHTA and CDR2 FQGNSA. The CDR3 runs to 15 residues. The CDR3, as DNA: TGTGCCAGCAGCCCATTGCGCGGGGGGGCCAATGAGCAGTTCTTC. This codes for CASSPLRGGANEQFF.

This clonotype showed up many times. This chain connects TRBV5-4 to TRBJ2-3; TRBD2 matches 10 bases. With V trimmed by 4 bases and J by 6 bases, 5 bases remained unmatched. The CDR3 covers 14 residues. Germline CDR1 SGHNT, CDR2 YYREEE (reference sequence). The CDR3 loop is CASSQGLATDTQYF. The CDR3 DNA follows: TGTGCCAGCAGCCAGGGACTAGCGACTGATACGCAGTATTTT.

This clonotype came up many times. The CDR3 region is CASSGQGARYTQYF. CDR3 DNA sequence: TGTGCCAGCAGCGGACAGGGGGCGCGGTATACGCAGTATTTT. The rearrangement joins TRBV6-5 to TRBJ2-3, with 11 bases fitting TRBD1. The CDR3 extends over 14 amino acids. Germline-derived CDR1 and CDR2 are MNHEY and SVGAGI. Losses at the gene ends were 6 bases for V and 7 bases for J; bases not matched to a gene: 6.

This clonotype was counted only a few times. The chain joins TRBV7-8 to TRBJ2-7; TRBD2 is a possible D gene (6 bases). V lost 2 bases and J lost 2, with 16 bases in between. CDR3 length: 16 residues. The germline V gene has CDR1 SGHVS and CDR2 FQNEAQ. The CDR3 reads CASSLSGDSSTYEQYF. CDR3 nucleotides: TGTGCCAGCAGCTTAAGTGGGGACTCGAGTACCTACGAGCAGTACTTC.

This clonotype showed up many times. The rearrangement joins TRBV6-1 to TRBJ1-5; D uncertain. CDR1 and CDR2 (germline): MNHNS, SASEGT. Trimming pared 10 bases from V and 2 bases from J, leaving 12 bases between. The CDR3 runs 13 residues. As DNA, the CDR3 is TGTGCCACTTCTGCCAAGGGCAATCAGCCCCAGCATTTT. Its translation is CATSAKGNQPQHF.

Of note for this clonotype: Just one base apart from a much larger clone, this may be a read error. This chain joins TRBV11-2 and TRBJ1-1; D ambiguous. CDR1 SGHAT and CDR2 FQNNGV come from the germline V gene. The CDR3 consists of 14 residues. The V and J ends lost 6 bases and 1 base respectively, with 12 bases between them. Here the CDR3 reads CASRLLDRNTEAFF. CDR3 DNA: TGTGCCAGCAGGCTTCTCGATCGGAACACTGAAGCTTTCTTT.

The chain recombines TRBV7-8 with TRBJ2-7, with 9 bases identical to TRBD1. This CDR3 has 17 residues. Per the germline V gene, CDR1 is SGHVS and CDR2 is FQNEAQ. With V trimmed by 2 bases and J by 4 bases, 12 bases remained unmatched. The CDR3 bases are TGTGCCAGCAGCTTAAGGACTGCGGGACAGGGCTGGTACGAGCAGTACTTC. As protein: CASSLRTAGQGWYEQYF.

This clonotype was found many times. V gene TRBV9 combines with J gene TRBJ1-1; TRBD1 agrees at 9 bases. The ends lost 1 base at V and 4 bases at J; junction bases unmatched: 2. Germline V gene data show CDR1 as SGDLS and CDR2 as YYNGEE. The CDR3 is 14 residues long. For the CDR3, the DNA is TGTGCCAGCAGCGTAACAGGGGGCGGCACTGAAGCTTTCTTT. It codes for CASSVTGGGTEAFF.

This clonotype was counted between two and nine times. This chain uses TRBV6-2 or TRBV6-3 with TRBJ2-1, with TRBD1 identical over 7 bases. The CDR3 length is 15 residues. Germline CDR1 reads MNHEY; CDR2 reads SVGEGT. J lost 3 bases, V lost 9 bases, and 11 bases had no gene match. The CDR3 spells CASGPGGLDYNEQFF. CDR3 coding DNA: TGTGCCAGTGGGCCAGGGGGTTTAGACTACAATGAGCAGTTCTTC.

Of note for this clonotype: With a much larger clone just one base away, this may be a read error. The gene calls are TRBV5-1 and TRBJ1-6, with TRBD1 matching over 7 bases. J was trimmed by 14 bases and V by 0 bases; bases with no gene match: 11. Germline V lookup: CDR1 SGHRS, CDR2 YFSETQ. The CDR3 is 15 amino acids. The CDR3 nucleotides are TGCGCCAGCAGCTTGGGGGACAGCTTTTTCCTGACCCTCCACTTT. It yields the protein CASSLGDSFFLTLHF.

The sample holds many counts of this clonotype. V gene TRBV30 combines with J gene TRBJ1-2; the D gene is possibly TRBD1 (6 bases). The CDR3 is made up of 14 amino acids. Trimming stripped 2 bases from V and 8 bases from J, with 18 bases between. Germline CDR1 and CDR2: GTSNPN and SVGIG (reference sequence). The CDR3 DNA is TGTGCCTGGAGTACCCTACAGGGATATGGCGGCTACACCTTC. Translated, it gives CAWSTLQGYGGYTF.

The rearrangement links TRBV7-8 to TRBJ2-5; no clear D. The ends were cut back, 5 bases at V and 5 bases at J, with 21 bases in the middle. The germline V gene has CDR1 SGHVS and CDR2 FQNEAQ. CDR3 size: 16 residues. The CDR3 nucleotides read TGTGCCAGCAGCACCCCCGCGAGGTGGGCTTTGGAGACCCAGTACTTC. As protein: CASSTPARWALETQYF. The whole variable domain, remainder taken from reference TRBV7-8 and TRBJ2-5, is GAGVSQSPRYKVAKRGQDVALRCDPISGHVSLFWYQQALGQGPEFLTYFQNEAQLDKSGLPSDRFFAERPEGSVSTLKIQRTQQEDSAVYLCASSTPARWALETQYFGPGTRLLVL.